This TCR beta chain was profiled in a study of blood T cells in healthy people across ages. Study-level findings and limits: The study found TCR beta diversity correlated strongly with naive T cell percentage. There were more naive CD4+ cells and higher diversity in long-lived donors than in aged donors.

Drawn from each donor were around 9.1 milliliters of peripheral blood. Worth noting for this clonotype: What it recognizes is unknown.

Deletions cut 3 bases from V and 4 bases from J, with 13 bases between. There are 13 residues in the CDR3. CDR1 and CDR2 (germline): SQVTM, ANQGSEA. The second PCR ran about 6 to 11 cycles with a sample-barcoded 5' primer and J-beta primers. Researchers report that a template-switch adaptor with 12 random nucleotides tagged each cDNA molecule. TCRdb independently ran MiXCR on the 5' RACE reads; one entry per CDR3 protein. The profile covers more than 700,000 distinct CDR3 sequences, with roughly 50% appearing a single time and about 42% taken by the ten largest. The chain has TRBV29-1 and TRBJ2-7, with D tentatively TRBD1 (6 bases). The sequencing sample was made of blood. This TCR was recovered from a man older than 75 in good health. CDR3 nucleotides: TGCAGCGTTGATGCAGGGGATCTTTACGAGCAGTACTTC. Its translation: CSVDAGDLYEQYF.